This entry concerns a single T cell receptor beta chain. Antigen unknown. V was clipped by 5 bases and J by 3 bases, with 11 bases between them. The germline V gene has CDR1 SEHNR and CDR2 FQNEAQ (reference sequence). The CDR3 contains 13 residues. These data originate in a study of cytomegalovirus exposure and HLA in healthy donors. A multiplex PCR was run with 60 Vbeta primers and 13 Jbeta primers. Produced via immunoSEQ multiplex PCR; TCRdb's table is partial and in-frame only. Of some 150,000 clones in the sample, approximately 82% were seen once. Study results and caveats: A few CMV-associated chains proved CMV antigen-specific in vitro.

The receptor comes from a man aged 25 to 45 in good health and CMV-seropositive. The rearrangement uses TRBV7-9 and TRBJ2-7; TRBD1 might be the D (5 bases). The sample was PBMCs. CDR3 in DNA: TGTGCCAGCAGCCCCGGACACGTCTACGAGCAGTACTTC. Translated, it gives CASSPGHVYEQYF.